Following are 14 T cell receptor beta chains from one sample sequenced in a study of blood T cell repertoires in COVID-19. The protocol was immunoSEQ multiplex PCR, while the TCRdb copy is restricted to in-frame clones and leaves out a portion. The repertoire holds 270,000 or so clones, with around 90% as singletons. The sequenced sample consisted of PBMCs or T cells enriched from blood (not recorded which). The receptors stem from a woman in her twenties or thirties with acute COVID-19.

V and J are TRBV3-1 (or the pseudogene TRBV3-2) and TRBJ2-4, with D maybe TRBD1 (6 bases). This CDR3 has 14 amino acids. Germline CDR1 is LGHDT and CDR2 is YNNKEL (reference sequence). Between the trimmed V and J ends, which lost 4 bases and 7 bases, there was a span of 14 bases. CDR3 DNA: TGTGCCAGCAGCCCATACAGGGAAGGTAACATTCAGTACTTC. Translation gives CASSPYREGNIQYF.

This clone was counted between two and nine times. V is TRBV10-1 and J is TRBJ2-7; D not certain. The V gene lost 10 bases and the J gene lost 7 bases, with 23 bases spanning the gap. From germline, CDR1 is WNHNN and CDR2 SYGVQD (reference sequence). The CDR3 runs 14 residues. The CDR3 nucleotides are TGCGCCAACCCCAGCGAGCGTCTCCTGGAAGAGCAGTACTTC. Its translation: CANPSERLLEEQYF.

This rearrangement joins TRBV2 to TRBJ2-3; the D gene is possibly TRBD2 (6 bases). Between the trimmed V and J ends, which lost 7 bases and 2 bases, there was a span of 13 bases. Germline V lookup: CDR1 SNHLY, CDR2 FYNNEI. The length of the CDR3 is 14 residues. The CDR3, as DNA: TGTGCCAGCAAGCCGGGACTTTACACAGATACGCAGTATTTT. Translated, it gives CASKPGLYTDTQYF.

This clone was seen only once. In DNA form, the CDR3 reads TGTGCCACCCGCGGGACGGAGTCGAAGAATCAGCCCCAGCATTTT. It translates to CATRGTESKNQPQHF. This chain links TRBV28 with TRBJ1-5; D is possibly TRBD1 (5 bases). This CDR3 spans 15 amino acids. V was cut by 10 bases and J by 4 bases, with 20 bases left in between. In germline, CDR1 is MDHEN, CDR2 SYDVKM.

The CDR3, as DNA: TGTGCCAGCAGCCGGCTAGCGGGAGGAACATACAATGAGCAGTTCTTC. Its translation is CASSRLAGGTYNEQFF. The rearrangement uses TRBV5-5 and TRBJ2-7, with 11 nucleotides matching TRBD2. The J call is doubtful: the DNA matches TRBJ2-1 better. The germline V gene has CDR1 SGHKS and CDR2 YYEKEE (reference sequence). This CDR3 has 16 residues.

The CDR3 loop reads CASSIDSQGNQPQHF. The CDR3 DNA is TGTGCCAGTAGTATAGACTCACAGGGAAATCAGCCCCAGCATTTT. The chain recombines TRBV19 with TRBJ1-5; D perhaps matches TRBD1 (6 bases). There are 15 residues in the CDR3. The germline gives CDR1 LNHDA, CDR2 SQIVND (reference sequence). The ends were cut back, 0 bases at V and 4 bases at J, with 10 bases in the middle.

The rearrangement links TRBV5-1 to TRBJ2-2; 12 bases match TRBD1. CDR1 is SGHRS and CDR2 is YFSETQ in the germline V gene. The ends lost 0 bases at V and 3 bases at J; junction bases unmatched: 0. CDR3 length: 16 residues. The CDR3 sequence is CASSLGDRGHTGELFF. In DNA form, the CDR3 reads TGCGCCAGCAGCTTGGGGGACAGGGGGCACACCGGGGAGCTGTTTTTT.

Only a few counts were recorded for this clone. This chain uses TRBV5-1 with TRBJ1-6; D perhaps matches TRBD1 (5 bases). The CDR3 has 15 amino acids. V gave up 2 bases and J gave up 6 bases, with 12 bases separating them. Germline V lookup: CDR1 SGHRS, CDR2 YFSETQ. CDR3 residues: CASSFDSPTNSPLHF. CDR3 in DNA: TGCGCCAGCAGCTTCGACAGTCCCACTAATTCACCCCTCCACTTT.

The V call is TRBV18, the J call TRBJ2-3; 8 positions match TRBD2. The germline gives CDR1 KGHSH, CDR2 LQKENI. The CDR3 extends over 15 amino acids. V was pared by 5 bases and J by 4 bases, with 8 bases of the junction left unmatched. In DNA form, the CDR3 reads TGTGCCAGCTCAACTATGGCGGGAGGCGCAGATACGCAGTATTTT. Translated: CASSTMAGGADTQYF.

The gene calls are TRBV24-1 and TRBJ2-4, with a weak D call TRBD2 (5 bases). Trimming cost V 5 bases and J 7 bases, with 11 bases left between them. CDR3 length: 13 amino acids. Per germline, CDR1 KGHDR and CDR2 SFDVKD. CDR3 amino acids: CATSASGPNIQYF. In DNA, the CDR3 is TGTGCCACCAGTGCCAGCGGCCCTAACATTCAGTACTTC.

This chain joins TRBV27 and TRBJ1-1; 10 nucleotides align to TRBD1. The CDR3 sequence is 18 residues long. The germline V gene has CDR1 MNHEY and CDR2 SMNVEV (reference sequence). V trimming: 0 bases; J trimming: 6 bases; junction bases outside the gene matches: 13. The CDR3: CASSLSGDRGGWSAEAFF. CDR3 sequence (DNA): TGTGCCAGCAGTTTATCGGGGGACAGGGGAGGATGGTCGGCTGAAGCTTTCTTT.

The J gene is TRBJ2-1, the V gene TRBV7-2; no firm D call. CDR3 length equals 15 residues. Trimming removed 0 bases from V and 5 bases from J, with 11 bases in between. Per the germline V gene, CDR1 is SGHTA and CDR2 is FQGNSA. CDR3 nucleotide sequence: TGTGCCAGCAGCTTAGCGCCGAGTAGCCACAATGAGCAGTTCTTC. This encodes CASSLAPSSHNEQFF.

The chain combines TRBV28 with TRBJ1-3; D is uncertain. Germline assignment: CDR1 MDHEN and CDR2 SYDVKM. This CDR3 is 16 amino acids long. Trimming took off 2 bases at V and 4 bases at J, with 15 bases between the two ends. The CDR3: CASSLEFGQRGNTIYF. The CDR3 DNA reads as TGTGCCAGCAGTTTAGAATTCGGGCAGCGGGGAAACACCATATATTTT.

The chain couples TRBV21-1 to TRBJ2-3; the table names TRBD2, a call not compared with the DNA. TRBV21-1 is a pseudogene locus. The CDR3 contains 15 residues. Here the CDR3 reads CASTRLLLRTDTQYF. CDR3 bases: TGTGCCAGCACCCGACTTCTACTACGCACAGATACGCAGTATTTT.